Below, 21 T cell receptor beta chains from the same sample are listed, as sequenced in a study of T cell responses to AZD1222 COVID-19 vaccine. Assay used: immunoSEQ multiplex PCR; TCRdb lists only in-frame clones, some missing. The sample shows fewer than 120,000 clones, approximately 90% of them seen only once. The sample consisted of peripheral blood, taken on day 0 of AZD1222 vaccination. The receptor set was obtained from an adult in good health.

The genes are TRBV6-1 and TRBJ1-4; the D is unclear. The ends were cut back, 2 bases at V and 1 base at J, with 11 bases in the middle. Germline V gene lookup returns CDR1 MNHNS and CDR2 SASEGT. CDR3 length: 16 residues. The CDR3 region has the DNA TGTGCCAGCAGTGAATATCTAGGAGTAACTAATGAAAAACTGTTTTTT. Its translation is CASSEYLGVTNEKLFF.

The CDR3 nucleotides are TGTGCCATCAGTGAGTCGAAACAGGCCGGGGAGCTGTTTTTT. Its translation is CAISESKQAGELFF. V gene TRBV10-3 combines with J gene TRBJ2-2; TRBD1 might be the D (5 bases). In germline, CDR1 is ENHRY, CDR2 SYGVKD. With 0 bases removed from V and 6 bases from J, the gap between germline ends came to 8 bases. The CDR3 is 14 amino acids.

This chain uses TRBV4-1 with TRBJ1-4, with D tentatively TRBD1 (6 bases). Trimming took 5 bases from V and 9 from J, leaving 13 bases between them. CDR1 MGHRA and CDR2 YSYEKL come from the germline V gene. The CDR3 sequence is 13 residues long. The CDR3 here is CASSEKGVQKLFF. The CDR3 DNA reads as TGCGCCAGCAGCGAAAAGGGGGTCCAAAAACTGTTTTTT.

V gene TRBV6-1 combines with J gene TRBJ1-6, with D unresolved. Germline values: CDR1 MNHNS, CDR2 SASEGT. The V and J ends lost 4 bases and 0 bases respectively, with 22 bases between them. This CDR3 contains 20 residues. In DNA form, the CDR3 reads TGTGCCAGCAGTGTCCTCCGCGGGCCCCGGGTGGGCTCCTATAATTCACCCCTCCACTTT. It translates to CASSVLRGPRVGSYNSPLHF.

The V and J genes are TRBV5-4 and TRBJ1-5; D gene ambiguous. CDR1 and CDR2 from the germline V gene are SGHNT and YYREEE (reference sequence). The CDR3 contains 13 residues. The V end was cut by 2 bases, the J end by 2 bases, with 5 bases between. The CDR3 spells CASSFEGNQPQHF. The CDR3 bases are TGTGCCAGCAGCTTCGAGGGCAATCAGCCCCAGCATTTT.

This clone was seen only a few times. J is TRBJ2-2 and V is TRBV6-1; no firm D call. The CDR3 sequence is 17 residues long. Germline V lookup: CDR1 MNHNS, CDR2 SASEGT. V was trimmed by 3 bases and J by 0 bases, leaving 14 bases between them. For the CDR3, the DNA is TGTGCCAGCAGTGACCATAATGGGATGGCGAACACCGGGGAGCTGTTTTTT. Its protein is CASSDHNGMANTGELFF.

This chain connects TRBV4-1 to TRBJ1-1; D is unresolved. The CDR3 is made up of 15 amino acids. Germline V lookup: CDR1 MGHRA, CDR2 YSYEKL. V was clipped by 1 base and J by 4 bases, with 13 bases between them. The CDR3 DNA sequence: TGCGCCAGCAGCCAAGCCGCTCGTCCTAGCACTGAAGCTTTCTTT. Amino acid sequence: CASSQAARPSTEAFF.

This sequence joins TRBV6-2 or TRBV6-3 and TRBJ2-7, with D possibly TRBD2 on 5 matching bases. Germline assignment: CDR1 MNHEY and CDR2 SVGEGT. V gave up 5 bases and J gave up 7 bases, with 9 bases separating them. The CDR3 is 11 residues long. CDR3 nucleotide sequence: TGTGCCAGCAGTCACGGGGTGGAGCAGTACTTC. This gives the protein CASSHGVEQYF.

J is TRBJ2-6 and V is TRBV12-3 or TRBV12-4, with D uncertain. The length of the CDR3 is 13 residues. Deletions cut 3 bases from V and 2 bases from J, with 2 bases between. The CDR3 loop is CASSFAGANVLTF. The DNA of the CDR3 is TGTGCCAGCAGTTTCGCTGGGGCCAACGTCCTGACTTTC.

Remarks on this clone: At one end the junction does not follow the germline gene, possibly because of a read error. The V and J genes are TRBV20-1 and TRBJ1-1; D call uncertain. The germline V gene has CDR1 DFQATT and CDR2 SNEGSKA (reference sequence). The CDR3 extends over 9 amino acids. The CDR3 region is CSARGAIGF. The CDR3 nucleotides are TGCAGTGCTAGAGGGGCCATCGGTTTT.

The J gene is TRBJ1-4, the V gene TRBV19; 10 bases map to TRBD1. Per germline, CDR1 LNHDA and CDR2 SQIVND (reference sequence). The V and J ends lost 6 bases and 7 bases, in that order; junction bases with no gene match: 5. The CDR3 extends over 14 amino acids. The CDR3 is CASSPTGGIEKLFF. The CDR3 DNA reads TGTGCCAGTAGCCCGACAGGGGGCATTGAAAAACTGTTTTTT.

The chain couples TRBV19 to TRBJ2-2; 8 bases fit TRBD1. The CDR3 is made up of 13 amino acids. The V and J ends lost 9 bases and 4 bases, in that order; junction bases with no gene match: 4. From germline, CDR1 is LNHDA and CDR2 SQIVND (reference sequence). The CDR3 loop reads CASDRGPTGELFF. Here the CDR3 DNA reads TGTGCCAGCGACAGGGGTCCCACCGGGGAGCTGTTTTTT.

The J gene is TRBJ1-6, the V gene TRBV6-5; 7 nucleotides match TRBD1. The V segment lost 5 bases and the J segment 8 bases; nucleotides outside the gene matches: 9. Germline CDR1 MNHEY, CDR2 SVGAGI. This CDR3 is 15 amino acids long. The CDR3 spells CASSTRQGSDSPLHF. The CDR3 DNA reads TGTGCCAGCAGTACACGACAGGGTTCCGATTCACCCCTCCACTTT.

CDR3 amino acids: CASSPGRSRNTIYF. CDR3 DNA: TGTGCCAGCAGTCCGGGCCGGAGCCGAAACACCATATATTTT. This chain links TRBV6-5 with TRBJ1-3, with D hard to call. V lost 5 bases to trimming and J lost 5 bases, with 13 bases between them. CDR1 and CDR2 (germline): MNHEY, SVGAGI. The CDR3 totals 14 residues.

This sequence joins TRBV30 and TRBJ1-1; perhaps TRBD1 as D (6 bases). This CDR3 spans 14 amino acids. CDR1 is GTSNPN and CDR2 is SVGIG in the germline V gene (reference sequence). V was shortened by 2 bases and J by 10 bases, with 20 bases between the two germline ends. The CDR3, as DNA: TGTGCCTGGAGTCTCCCAGGGGCCCCCCTCCTAGCTTTCTTT. This encodes CAWSLPGAPLLAFF.

This clone has just one count. The chain recombines TRBV30 with TRBJ2-7, with 12 bases identical to TRBD1. V trimming: 7 bases; J trimming: 6 bases; junction bases outside the gene matches: 7. The CDR3 runs to 13 residues. Germline lookup yields CDR1 GTSNPN and CDR2 SVGIG (reference sequence). As DNA, the CDR3 is TGTGCCTTCCAGGGACAGGGGGCGTTCGAGCAGTACTTC. Translating gives CAFQGQGAFEQYF.

This clone was detected only a few times. This sequence joins TRBV27 and TRBJ1-6, with D possibly being TRBD1 (6 bases). V was pared by 8 bases and J by 7 bases, with 18 bases between. Germline CDR1 and CDR2: MNHEY and SMNVEV (reference sequence). The length of the CDR3 is 15 residues. CDR3 sequence: CASRTQGLGNSPLHF. CDR3 in DNA: TGTGCCAGCCGAACACAGGGTTTGGGGAATTCACCCCTCCACTTT.

The J gene is TRBJ1-2, the V gene TRBV28; 9 bases align to TRBD1. The V gene end was trimmed by 10 bases and the J gene end by 2 bases; junction bases not matched to a gene: 8. The CDR3 extends over 14 amino acids. The V gene's germline CDR1 is MDHEN and CDR2 SYDVKM. The CDR3 DNA reads TGTGCCACCACAACAGGGGGCGCCAACTATGGCTACACCTTC. This encodes CATTTGGANYGYTF.

The gene calls are TRBV12-3 or TRBV12-4 and TRBJ1-1; D is unclear. The V and J ends lost 3 bases and 0 bases respectively, with 5 bases between them. The CDR3 spans 13 residues. DNA of the CDR3: TGTGCCAGCAGTTTCAACATGAACACTGAAGCTTTCTTT. Encoded protein: CASSFNMNTEAFF.

This clone was picked up a small number of times. The chain combines TRBV6-5 with TRBJ1-6, with D unclear. The CDR3 sequence is 15 residues long. Trimming pared 7 bases from V and 5 bases from J, leaving 15 bases between. CDR1 and CDR2 from the germline V gene are MNHEY and SVGAGI. As DNA, the CDR3 is TGTGCCAGCAAGGAGATTAGCCCCAATAATTCACCCCTCCACTTT. It encodes CASKEISPNNSPLHF.

The V call is TRBV30, the J call TRBJ1-3; D remains ambiguous. Germline CDR1 GTSNPN, CDR2 SVGIG (reference sequence). The CDR3 runs 13 residues. Trimming shortened V by 2 bases and J by 0 bases, and 5 bases separated the two germline ends. The CDR3: CAWSTYSGNTIYF. CDR3 nucleotides: TGTGCCTGGAGTACGTACTCTGGAAACACCATATATTTT.